This T cell receptor (beta chain) was profiled in a study of neoadjuvant anti-PD-1 for oral cavity cancer. Background on the study: Non-progressing patients received a fourth nivolumab dose near day 43, then surgery on days 50-56.

Data came from immunoSEQ multiplex PCR; TCRdb stores just in-frame clones and leaves some out. Among about 6,700 clones, around 77% were seen once, and the ten largest hold approximately 3.3%. V lost 5 bases to trimming and J lost 8 bases, with 18 bases between them. Per the germline V gene, CDR1 is MNHEY and CDR2 is SVGAGI. The CDR3 length is 14 residues. The material was PBMCs, obtained before nivolumab (anti-PD-1) treatment. This chain links TRBV6-5 with TRBJ1-2; perhaps TRBD1 as D (5 bases). The receptor was isolated from a person aged 40 to 85 with oral cavity squamous cell carcinoma. The CDR3 DNA follows: TGTGCCAGCAGTCTAGGAGGGGCCCTCTTAGGCTACACCTTC. Residues: CASSLGGALLGYTF.